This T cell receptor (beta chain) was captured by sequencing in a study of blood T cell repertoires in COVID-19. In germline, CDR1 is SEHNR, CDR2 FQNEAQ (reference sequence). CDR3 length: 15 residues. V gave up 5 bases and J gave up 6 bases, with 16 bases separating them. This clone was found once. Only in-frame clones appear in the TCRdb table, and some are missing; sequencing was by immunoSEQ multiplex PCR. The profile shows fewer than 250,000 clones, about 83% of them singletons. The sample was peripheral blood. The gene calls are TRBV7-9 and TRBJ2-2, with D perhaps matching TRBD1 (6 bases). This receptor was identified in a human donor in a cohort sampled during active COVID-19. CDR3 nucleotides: TGTGCCAGCAGCACCCAGGGGTCCGGGGCCGGGGAGCTGTTTTTT. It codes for CASSTQGSGAGELFF.